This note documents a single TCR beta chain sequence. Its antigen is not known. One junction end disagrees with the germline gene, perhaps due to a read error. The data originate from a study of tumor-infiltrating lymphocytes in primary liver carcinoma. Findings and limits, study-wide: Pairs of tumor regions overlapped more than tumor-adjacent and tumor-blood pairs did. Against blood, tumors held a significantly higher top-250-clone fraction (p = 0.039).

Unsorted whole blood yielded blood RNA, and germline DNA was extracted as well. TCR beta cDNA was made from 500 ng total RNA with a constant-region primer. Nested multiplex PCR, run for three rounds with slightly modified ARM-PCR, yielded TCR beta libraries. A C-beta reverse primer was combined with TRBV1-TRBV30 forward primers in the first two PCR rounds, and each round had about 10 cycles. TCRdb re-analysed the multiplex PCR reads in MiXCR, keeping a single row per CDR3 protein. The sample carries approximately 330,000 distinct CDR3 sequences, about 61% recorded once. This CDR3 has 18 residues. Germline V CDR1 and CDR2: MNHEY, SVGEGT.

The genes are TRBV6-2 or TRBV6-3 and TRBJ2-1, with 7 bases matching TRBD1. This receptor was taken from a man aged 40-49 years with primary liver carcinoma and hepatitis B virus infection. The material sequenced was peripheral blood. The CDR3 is CANSYTLQDRDNYNEQFF. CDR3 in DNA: TGTGCCAACAGTTACACCCTACAAGACAGGGATAACTACAATGAGCAGTTCTTC.